Below, 19 T cell receptor beta chains from the same sample are listed, as sequenced in a study of Ad26.COV2.S vaccination and SARS-CoV-2 variants. Treatment: over 15 received Ad26.COV2.S at low or high dose, single or two shots; about 5 received placebo; per-sample allocation not given. Specimens were obtained on day 63 following the first vaccine or placebo injection. Produced via immunoSEQ multiplex PCR; TCRdb's table is partial and in-frame only. This repertoire shows 400,000 to 450,000 clones, around 93% found once; its top ten account for about 1.7%. The source was peripheral blood, collected in a trial of Ad26.COV2.S vaccine versus placebo. These receptor sequences come from a person aged 18-65 years who received the Ad26.COV2.S COVID-19 vaccine or a placebo.

The V and J genes are TRBV28 and TRBJ1-2; 9 bases agree with TRBD1. CDR3 length equals 18 residues. After removal of 3 bases from V and 8 bases from J, the junction contained 19 bases not matched to a gene. Per germline, CDR1 MDHEN and CDR2 SYDVKM. The CDR3 nucleotides read TGTGCCAGCAGTTTCCCCGGACAGGGGTATTATGCCGGTGAGGGCTACACCTTC. It yields the protein CASSFPGQGYYAGEGYTF.

This sequence joins TRBV5-4 and TRBJ1-2; D might be TRBD1 (6 bases). The CDR3 runs 14 residues. V lost 7 bases and J lost 8, with 21 bases in between. Germline values: CDR1 SGHNT, CDR2 YYREEE (reference sequence). The CDR3, as DNA: TGTGCCAGCGGACAACAGGGAGGCTTCTGGGGCTACACCTTC. It codes for CASGQQGGFWGYTF. Using reference TRBV5-4 and TRBJ1-2 for the parts outside the CDR3, the full variable domain is ETGVTQSPTHLIKTRGQQVTLRCSSQSGHNTVSWYQQALGQGPQFIFQYYREEENGRGNFPPRFSGLQFPNYSSELNVNALELDDSALYLCASGQQGGFWGYTFGSGTRLTVV.

The V gene is TRBV15, the J gene TRBJ2-5; TRBD1 agrees at 7 bases. Losses at the gene ends were 0 bases for V and 5 bases for J; bases not matched to a gene: 6. CDR1 and CDR2 (germline): LNHNV, YYDKDF (reference sequence). This CDR3 has 15 residues. The CDR3 is CATSRDSGRGETQYF. Here the CDR3 DNA reads TGTGCCACCAGCAGAGATTCAGGCAGGGGGGAGACCCAGTACTTC.

This chain uses TRBV4-3 with TRBJ1-6, with D perhaps matching TRBD1 (6 bases). The V gene lost 1 base and the J gene lost 10 bases, with 17 bases spanning the gap. CDR1 is LGHNA and CDR2 is YSLEER in the germline V gene. The CDR3 extends over 16 amino acids. For the CDR3, the DNA is TGCGCCAGCAGCCAAGGATCCGGGGGCGCAGGCTCACCCCTCCACTTT. Residues: CASSQGSGGAGSPLHF.

Only one count was recorded for this clone. The rearrangement links TRBV19 to TRBJ2-3; 7 bases fit TRBD1. The J segment lost 2 bases and the V segment lost 9 bases, leaving 8 bases of the junction unmatched. There are 14 residues in the CDR3. Germline V gene sequence: CDR1 LNHDA, CDR2 SQIVND (reference sequence). CDR3 sequence: CARRTGTNTDTQYF. Written as DNA, the CDR3 is TGTGCCAGACGGACAGGCACTAACACAGATACGCAGTATTTT.

The genes are TRBV4-1 and TRBJ2-7; 8 bases are shared with TRBD1. There are 15 residues in the CDR3. After removal of 2 bases from V and 2 bases from J, the junction contained 5 bases not matched to a gene. The germline gives CDR1 MGHRA, CDR2 YSYEKL. The CDR3: CASSQPGQVPYEQYF. The CDR3, as DNA: TGCGCCAGCAGCCAACCGGGACAGGTACCCTACGAGCAGTACTTC.

This clone was seen a single time. The CDR3 DNA reads TGTGCCAGTAGTCCCCGGGGGCTTGGGAATCAGCCCCAGCATTTT. Encoded protein: CASSPRGLGNQPQHF. The chain carries TRBV19 and TRBJ1-5; possibly TRBD1 for D (6 bases). Germline-derived CDR1 and CDR2 are LNHDA and SQIVND (reference sequence). This CDR3 region has 15 residues. The V end lost 5 bases, the J end lost 4 bases, and 15 bases lay between the germline ends.

About this clone: Mismatch with germline at one junction end may stem from a read error. The genes are TRBV19 and TRBJ1-3; 9 bases map to TRBD1. This CDR3 region has 16 residues. Germline V CDR1 and CDR2: LNHDA, SQIVND (reference sequence). CDR3 nucleotide sequence: TGTGCCAGTAGTATCAGGGGACAGGGCTCTCGAAACACCATATATTTT. It encodes CASSIRGQGSRNTIYF.

The chain employs TRBV19 and TRBJ2-4; 7 bases line up with TRBD2. Germline V lookup: CDR1 LNHDA, CDR2 SQIVND (reference sequence). This CDR3 region has 13 residues. J was trimmed by 6 bases and V by 1 base; bases with no gene match: 0. CDR3 DNA sequence: TGTGCCAGTAGTATAGGACTAGCAAACATTCAGTACTTC. Protein product: CASSIGLANIQYF.

This rearrangement joins TRBV4-3 to TRBJ1-6; D is uncertain. Germline V gene sequence: CDR1 LGHNA, CDR2 YSLEER. The CDR3 totals 14 residues. Trimming removed 1 base from V and 5 bases from J, with 6 bases in between. Here the CDR3 reads CASSQAGNNSPLHF. In nucleotides, the CDR3 is TGCGCCAGCAGCCAAGCCGGGAATAATTCACCCCTCCACTTT.

The chain combines TRBV27 with TRBJ2-7; 10 bases fit TRBD2. The germline gives CDR1 MNHEY, CDR2 SMNVEV (reference sequence). V shed 4 bases and J 3 bases; nucleotides not matched to a gene: 9. This CDR3 has 16 residues. The CDR3 region has the DNA TGTGCCAGCAGTTCCGGGGCTAGCGGGGGACTCTACGAGCAGTACTTC. Amino acids: CASSSGASGGLYEQYF.

The chain is built from TRBV5-4 and TRBJ2-3, with TRBD2 identical over 10 bases. Trimming removed 7 bases from V and 4 bases from J; junction bases left unmatched: 6. The CDR3 consists of 14 residues. The germline gives CDR1 SGHNT, CDR2 YYREEE (reference sequence). The CDR3, as DNA: TGTGCCAGCCTAGCGGGGGAGGGGGCAGATACGCAGTATTTT. Amino acid sequence: CASLAGEGADTQYF.

The genes are TRBV21-1 and TRBJ1-3. TRBV21-1 is marked as a pseudogene. This CDR3 is 15 amino acids long. CDR3 nucleotide sequence: TGTGCCAGCAGCAAACCTACAAGCCCTGGAAACACCATATATTTT. Translating gives CASSKPTSPGNTIYF.

The chain uses TRBV4-3 and TRBJ1-6, with unresolved D. The CDR3 loop spans 14 amino acids. Germline V gene lookup returns CDR1 LGHNA and CDR2 YSLEER. V lost 0 bases, J lost 8 bases, and 8 bases lay in between. Here the CDR3 reads CASSQEGGDSPLHF. The CDR3 DNA follows: TGCGCCAGCAGCCAAGAGGGAGGAGATTCACCCCTCCACTTT.

The chain couples TRBV5-4 to TRBJ1-2; TRBD1 is a possible D gene (6 bases). The V gene's germline CDR1 is SGHNT and CDR2 YYREEE (reference sequence). CDR3 length: 14 amino acids. Trimming cost V 4 bases and J 3 bases, with 13 bases left between them. CDR3 nucleotides: TGTGCCAGCAGCCCGGGGGCGGCTCACTATGGCTACACCTTC. Translating gives CASSPGAAHYGYTF.

The chain combines TRBV11-2 with TRBJ2-7; D gene unclear. From germline, CDR1 is SGHAT and CDR2 FQNNGV. The CDR3 totals 14 residues. The V and J ends lost 4 bases and 0 bases respectively, with 10 bases between them. The CDR3 reads CASSSVVTSYEQYF. DNA for the CDR3: TGTGCCAGCAGCTCAGTTGTTACCTCCTACGAGCAGTACTTC.

In this sample, this clone turned up once. The chain links TRBV27 to TRBJ2-6, with no clear D. The V end lost 3 bases, the J end lost 0 bases, and 6 bases lay between the germline ends. The CDR3 extends over 15 amino acids. Germline CDR1 reads MNHEY; CDR2 reads SMNVEV (reference sequence). CDR3: CASSFSGSGANVLTF. The DNA of the CDR3 is TGTGCCAGCAGTTTTTCGGGCTCTGGGGCCAACGTCCTGACTTTC.

The chain combines TRBV6-5 with TRBJ1-1, with a possible D match to TRBD1 (6 bases). V was cut by 3 bases and J by 5 bases, with 10 bases left in between. The CDR3 runs to 13 residues. Germline lookup yields CDR1 MNHEY and CDR2 SVGAGI. Written as DNA, the CDR3 is TGTGCCAGCAGTTATACTCAGGGGACTGAAGCTTTCTTT. As protein: CASSYTQGTEAFF.

The CDR3 DNA reads TGTGCCAGCAGCCCGACGGCCGGTTACGAGCAGTACTTC. Amino acids: CASSPTAGYEQYF. V gene TRBV7-9 combines with J gene TRBJ2-7; D not certain. CDR1 is SEHNR, CDR2 FQNEAQ, per germline (reference sequence). The ends were cut back, 5 bases at V and 4 bases at J, with 12 bases in the middle. CDR3 length: 13 amino acids.